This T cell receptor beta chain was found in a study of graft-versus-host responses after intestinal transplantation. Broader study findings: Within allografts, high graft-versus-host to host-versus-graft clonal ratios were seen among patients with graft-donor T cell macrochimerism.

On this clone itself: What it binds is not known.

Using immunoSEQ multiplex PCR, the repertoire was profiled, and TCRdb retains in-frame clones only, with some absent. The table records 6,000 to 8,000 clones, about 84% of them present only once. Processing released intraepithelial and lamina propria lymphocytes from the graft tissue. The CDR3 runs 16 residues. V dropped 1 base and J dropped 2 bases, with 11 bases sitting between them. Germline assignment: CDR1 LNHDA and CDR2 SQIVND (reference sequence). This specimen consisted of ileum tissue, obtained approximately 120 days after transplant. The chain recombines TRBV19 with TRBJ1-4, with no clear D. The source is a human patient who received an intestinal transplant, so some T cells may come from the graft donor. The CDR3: CASSIGSGVTNEKLFF. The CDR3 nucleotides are TGTGCCAGTAGTATAGGATCAGGAGTGACTAATGAAAAACTGTTTTTT. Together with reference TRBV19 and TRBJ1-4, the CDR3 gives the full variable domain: DGGITQSPKYLFRKEGQNVTLSCEQNLNHDAMYWYRQDPGQGLRLIYYSQIVNDFQKGDIAEGYSVSREKKESFPLTVTSAQKNPTAFYLCASSIGSGVTNEKLFFGSGTQLSVL.